The 25 T cell receptor beta chains presented below share a single source sample, sequenced in a study of T cell responses to AZD1222 COVID-19 vaccine. The table came from immunoSEQ multiplex PCR; TCRdb's copy has only in-frame clones and leaves some out. The sample includes roughly 150,000 clones, roughly 92% of them seen just once. The specimen comprised peripheral blood, sampled on day 0 of AZD1222 vaccination. The receptor source for this set is an adult in good health.

The rearrangement joins TRBV7-2 to TRBJ1-1; 7 bases are a match to TRBD1. This CDR3 contains 13 residues. Germline V gives CDR1 SGHTA, CDR2 FQGNSA. The trim removed 5 bases at V and 6 bases at J, leaving 6 bases unmatched. In DNA form, the CDR3 reads TGTGCCAGCAGCCGTAGACAGGGACCTGAAGCTTTCTTT. This sequence encodes CASSRRQGPEAFF.

The V call is TRBV12-5, the J call TRBJ1-2; 12 bases align to TRBD1. This CDR3 spans 18 amino acids. The V gene's germline CDR1 is LGHNT and CDR2 FRNRAP. J lost 2 bases, V lost 2 bases, and 9 bases had no gene match. This CDR3 reads CASGLITGTGGANYGYTF. CDR3 DNA sequence: TGTGCTAGTGGTTTGATAACCGGGACAGGGGGCGCGAACTATGGCTACACCTTC.

This chain uses TRBV7-2 with TRBJ2-1; 9 nucleotides match TRBD2. Germline lookup yields CDR1 SGHTA and CDR2 FQGNSA. The CDR3 covers 15 residues. J gave up 6 bases and V 4 bases, and 7 bases lay outside the gene matches. This CDR3 reads CASSSTSGWANEQFF. The CDR3 DNA follows: TGTGCCAGCAGCTCGACTAGCGGTTGGGCCAATGAGCAGTTCTTC.

The genes are TRBV12-3 or TRBV12-4 and TRBJ1-3; D call uncertain. The V and J ends lost 8 bases and 1 base respectively, with 3 bases between them. This CDR3 comprises 11 residues. CDR3 protein: CASASGNTIYF. The DNA of the CDR3 is TGTGCCAGCGCGTCTGGAAACACCATATATTTT.

This clone is a singleton in its sample. The chain links TRBV7-2 to TRBJ1-2; 9 nucleotides line up with TRBD1. Germline CDR1 SGHTA, CDR2 FQGNSA. After removal of 1 base from V and 8 bases from J, the junction contained 5 bases not matched to a gene. There are 14 residues in the CDR3. The CDR3: CASSLEGQGWGYTF. Here the CDR3 DNA reads TGTGCCAGCAGCTTAGAGGGACAGGGTTGGGGCTACACCTTC.

J is TRBJ2-5 and V is TRBV2, with D hard to call. V shed 0 bases and J shed 1 base, with 9 bases lying between them. CDR3 length: 15 residues. Germline V gene sequence: CDR1 SNHLY, CDR2 FYNNEI. CDR3 sequence (DNA): TGTGCCAGCAGTGAAGCGAGGCTCCTCCAAGAGACCCAGTACTTC. Its translation is CASSEARLLQETQYF.

The chain couples TRBV11-2 to TRBJ2-1, with no clear D. The CDR3 has 15 residues. Germline V gene sequence: CDR1 SGHAT, CDR2 FQNNGV. V was trimmed by 0 bases and J by 4 bases, leaving 10 bases between them. The CDR3 region has the DNA TGTGCCAGCAGCTTAGAACTCCCGATATACAATGAGCAGTTCTTC. It translates to CASSLELPIYNEQFF.

The CDR3 DNA follows: TGTGCCATCAGTGAGACAGGGAGGAATTCACCCCTCCACTTT. Translating it yields CAISETGRNSPLHF. The rearrangement joins TRBV10-3 to TRBJ1-6, with a tentative D call TRBD1 (6 bases). The germline V gene encodes CDR1 ENHRY and CDR2 SYGVKD. The CDR3 is made up of 14 amino acids. Trimming pared 2 bases from V and 7 bases from J, leaving 9 bases between.

This chain joins TRBV25-1 and TRBJ1-1; the D gene is possibly TRBD1 (5 bases). This CDR3 is 15 amino acids long. The V end lost 3 bases, the J end lost 1 base, and 12 bases lay between the germline ends. Germline V CDR1 and CDR2: MGHDK, SYGVNS. CDR3 in amino acids: CASSDPLGGNTEAFF. The CDR3 nucleotides read TGTGCCAGCAGTGACCCCCTCGGGGGGAACACTGAAGCTTTCTTT.

The chain couples TRBV9 to TRBJ1-2, with D unresolved. The germline CDR1 and CDR2 sequences are SGDLS and YYNGEE. The CDR3 spans 14 residues. Trimming stripped 0 bases from V and 3 bases from J, with 9 bases between. CDR3 DNA sequence: TGTGCCAGCAGCGTAGATGGGGTGCACTATGGCTACACCTTC. It specifies CASSVDGVHYGYTF.

The rearrangement uses TRBV6-5 and TRBJ1-2, with D unclear. Trimming removed 10 bases from V and 8 bases from J, with 17 bases in between. The CDR3 has 12 amino acids. Germline lookup yields CDR1 MNHEY and CDR2 SVGAGI. CDR3 in DNA: TGTGCCACGATTAGCTGGGAGAAAGGCTACACCTTC. It yields the protein CATISWEKGYTF.

This chain links TRBV27 with TRBJ1-3; D gene uncertain. V was trimmed by 5 bases and J by 2 bases, leaving 10 bases between them. CDR3 length: 14 residues. CDR1 MNHEY and CDR2 SMNVEV come from the germline V gene (reference sequence). In nucleotides, the CDR3 is TGTGCCAGCAGTAGGGCGCATCCTGGAAACACCATATATTTT. This codes for CASSRAHPGNTIYF.

J is TRBJ1-5 and V is TRBV7-8; D gene uncertain. This CDR3 contains 15 residues. Germline values: CDR1 SGHVS, CDR2 FQNEAQ. Trimming stripped 2 bases from V and 5 bases from J, with 13 bases between. The CDR3 reads CASSLQPGWYQPQHF. In nucleotides, the CDR3 is TGTGCCAGCAGCTTACAGCCGGGCTGGTATCAGCCCCAGCATTTT.

The V and J genes are TRBV12-5 and TRBJ2-7; D gene uncertain. Germline assignment: CDR1 LGHNT and CDR2 FRNRAP. Trimming shortened V by 6 bases and J by 3 bases, and 6 bases separated the two germline ends. This CDR3 comprises 11 residues. CDR3 sequence reads: CASGPRYEQYF. The CDR3 DNA reads TGTGCTAGTGGCCCTCGCTACGAGCAGTACTTC.

The gene calls are TRBV28 and TRBJ2-5; tentative D call: TRBD2 (6 bases). Germline CDR1 and CDR2: MDHEN and SYDVKM. V lost 8 bases and J lost 5, with 24 bases in between. The CDR3 is 16 amino acids. CDR3 bases: TGTGCCAGCGGGACGATCGGGACCGGCGGGACGGAGACCCAGTACTTC. Its translation: CASGTIGTGGTETQYF.

The chain is built from TRBV6-5 and TRBJ1-1; 8 nucleotides line up with TRBD1. V was clipped by 5 bases and J by 7 bases; unmatched bases: 9. This CDR3 contains 14 residues. In germline, CDR1 is MNHEY, CDR2 SVGAGI. The CDR3 sequence: CASSLRTGRGEAFF. Written as DNA, the CDR3 is TGTGCCAGCAGTCTGCGGACAGGGAGGGGTGAAGCTTTCTTT.

The rearrangement links TRBV4-3 to TRBJ2-1; 7 nucleotides match TRBD2. The CDR3 is 15 residues long. After removal of 6 bases from V and 5 bases from J, the junction contained 10 bases not matched to a gene. Looked up from germline, CDR1 is LGHNA and CDR2 is YSLEER. CDR3 sequence: CASSYGLAANNEQFF. As DNA, the CDR3 is TGCGCCAGCAGTTATGGGCTAGCGGCAAACAATGAGCAGTTCTTC.

To note about this clone: One end of the junction fails to match germline, which may point to a read error. This rearrangement joins TRBV27 to TRBJ1-1; 7 bases line up with TRBD1. Germline CDR1 MNHEY, CDR2 SMNVEV (reference sequence). This CDR3 has 15 amino acids. The CDR3 loop is CASRFWDSENTEAFF. As DNA, the CDR3 is TGTGCCAGCCGTTTTTGGGACAGTGAGAACACTGAAGCTTTCTTT.

The chain recombines TRBV27 with TRBJ1-2, with 9 nucleotides matching TRBD1. The V gene's germline CDR1 is MNHEY and CDR2 SMNVEV (reference sequence). J was trimmed by 4 bases and V by 4 bases; bases with no gene match: 7. The CDR3 runs to 15 residues. CDR3 in amino acids: CASSSRTGETYGYTF. Here the CDR3 DNA reads TGTGCCAGCAGTTCCCGGACAGGGGAGACCTATGGCTACACCTTC.

J is TRBJ1-4 and V is TRBV27; possible D gene TRBD1, 5 bases. Between the trimmed V and J ends, which lost 4 bases and 0 bases, there was a span of 9 bases. The CDR3 loop spans 15 amino acids. Germline CDR1 and CDR2: MNHEY and SMNVEV (reference sequence). The CDR3 reads CASSSLGATNEKLFF. The CDR3 nucleotides read TGTGCCAGCAGTTCCCTGGGGGCAACTAATGAAAAACTGTTTTTT.

This chain's CDR3 is CATHRVSGAAGNTIYF. CDR3 DNA: TGTGCCACCCATCGGGTTTCAGGGGCCGCTGGAAACACCATATATTTT. The V call is TRBV24-1, the J call TRBJ1-3, with TRBD1 as a possible D gene (6 bases). The V end was cut by 9 bases, the J end by 2 bases, with 19 bases between. The CDR3 runs 16 residues. Germline V gene sequence: CDR1 KGHDR, CDR2 SFDVKD.

The rearrangement joins TRBV27 to TRBJ2-5, with 12 nucleotides matching TRBD2. This CDR3 is built from 18 residues. Per the germline V gene, CDR1 is MNHEY and CDR2 is SMNVEV (reference sequence). V lost 4 bases and J lost 1; bases outside the gene matches: 10. The CDR3 DNA sequence: TGTGCCAGCAGTTCCCTGACTAGCGGGAGAATCCCCCAAGAGACCCAGTACTTC. It translates to CASSSLTSGRIPQETQYF.

The chain recombines TRBV5-1 with TRBJ1-6; tentatively, D is TRBD1 (5 bases). The CDR3 runs to 15 residues. V shed 4 bases and J shed 4 bases, with 12 bases lying between them. The V gene's germline CDR1 is SGHRS and CDR2 YFSETQ. The DNA for the CDR3 is TGCGCCAGCAGCGCCAGGGAAATATATAATTCACCCCTCCACTTT. It codes for CASSAREIYNSPLHF.

This sequence joins TRBV11-1 and TRBJ1-1, with 8 nucleotides matching TRBD1. CDR3 length: 16 amino acids. J was trimmed by 1 base and V by 3 bases; bases with no gene match: 7. Germline V gene sequence: CDR1 SGHAT, CDR2 FQDESV (reference sequence). The CDR3, as DNA: TGTGCCAGCAGCTTCTTACCAGGGGGCAGGAACACTGAAGCTTTCTTT. It is translated as CASSFLPGGRNTEAFF.

This rearrangement joins TRBV7-9 to TRBJ1-1, with a tentative D call TRBD1 (6 bases). Germline V CDR1 and CDR2: SEHNR, FQNEAQ (reference sequence). Deletions cut 5 bases from V and 5 bases from J, with 15 bases between. The CDR3 covers 14 residues. The CDR3 DNA reads as TGTGCCAGCAGCCCCGTACAGGGTAGGACTGAAGCTTTCTTT. It yields the protein CASSPVQGRTEAFF.